The following is a TCR beta chain sequence with its context. These data are taken from a study of blood T cell repertoires in COVID-19. For the study at large: The study drew acute and convalescent COVID-19 samples from the United States, Italy and Spain. T cells, B-cell-depleted T cells, or PBMCs provided the cDNA or gDNA that served as material.

In the original processing: Estimation of nucleated cell counts relied on the amplification of reference gene primers. Using immunoSEQ multiplex PCR, the repertoire was profiled, and TCRdb retains in-frame clones only, with some absent. Clonal size and the V and J genes are those of that table, whereas D and trimming came from the DNA. The sample shows 300,000 to 400,000 clones, 87% of them seen only once. Seattle enrolled patients during active infection and tracked them longitudinally. CDR3 length: 13 amino acids. V was pared by 5 bases and J by 5 bases, with 12 bases between. Germline V gene sequence: CDR1 SEHNR, CDR2 FQNEAQ (reference sequence).

The TCR sequence derives from a woman aged 55-70 years with COVID-19, enrolled during active disease. The V gene is TRBV7-9, the J gene TRBJ1-2; perhaps TRBD1 as D (6 bases). Specimen: peripheral blood. CDR3 nucleotides: TGTGCCAGCAGCACGGGGGGCGCTTATGGCTACACCTTC. Translating it yields CASSTGGAYGYTF.